These T cell receptor beta chains were read from a single sample in a study of identifying expanded T cells in peripheral blood. The assay was immunoSEQ multiplex PCR, and TCRdb's table has in-frame clones only and misses some. The sample carries 75,000 to 90,000 clones, approximately 90% recorded once. Sequenced: blood. All receptors derive from a person aged 18 to 70 in good health. Each CDR3 is given without its conserved first and last residue. The D gene is left open where the match is weak. The size entry is marked missing in some rows and otherwise reads once, few, many or a size class.

>.|TRBD1|TRBV6-1|TRBJ1-4
ASSPGGWGEKLF
>once|TRBD2|TRBV27|TRBJ2-1
ASSLRGSGGRYNEQF
>.|.|TRBV2|TRBJ1-2
ASRLRTENYGYT
>.|TRBD1|TRBV5-1|TRBJ1-1
ASSWRTGGSTEAF
>.|.|TRBV11-2|TRBJ2-5
ASSLVKVTQY
>.|.|TRBV19|TRBJ1-1
ASRPGEFRDTEAF
>.|.|TRBV5-6|TRBJ1-2
ASSFRYYGYT
>.|.|TRBV5-1|TRBJ2-5
ASSLASQKETQY
>.|TRBD2|TRBV27|TRBJ2-1
ASSTVRVAGSSYNEQF
>.|.|TRBV20-1|TRBJ2-7
SAREKYEQY
>.|TRBD2|TRBV7-3|TRBJ2-5
ASSLGSGRALETQY
>.|.|TRBV7-9|TRBJ1-5
ASSKGPGYQPQH
>.|.|TRBV11-2|TRBJ1-1
ASSLDRGRARGRNTEAF
>.|.|TRBV10-3|TRBJ1-2
AISGGGTDGYT
>.|TRBD1|TRBV27|TRBJ2-5
ASSPDRAYQETQY
>.|.|TRBV5-6|TRBJ1-1
ASSFRQAHEAF